The 5 T cell receptor beta chains listed next were all sequenced from one sample in a study of CD8 T cells in ankylosing spondylitis. General study points: A motif of eight highly homologous TCR beta variants was seen as apparently characteristic of ankylosing spondylitis blood.

Antigens for these TCRs are unknown. TCRdb re-analysed the 5' RACE reads in MiXCR, keeping a single row per CDR3 protein. The sample yields some 800,000 distinct CDR3 sequences, roughly 10% seen once. The specimen sequenced was blood, either unsorted or a sorted T cell fraction (not recorded which). Receptors were obtained from a male donor with ankylosing spondylitis.

The CDR3 region is CSVDGRLNTEAFF. Here the CDR3 DNA reads TGCAGCGTTGACGGGAGGTTGAACACTGAAGCTTTCTTT. The chain carries TRBV29-1 and TRBJ1-1; D unresolved. CDR1 SQVTM and CDR2 ANQGSEA come from the germline V gene. V was shortened by 3 bases and J by 0 bases, with 8 bases between the two germline ends. CDR3 length equals 13 residues.

The chain joins TRBV20-1 to TRBJ2-7; 10 bases are a match to TRBD2. The CDR3 is 14 amino acids. Germline CDR1 DFQATT, CDR2 SNEGSKA (reference sequence). V gave up 5 bases and J gave up 5 bases; unmatched junction bases: 9. This chain's CDR3 is CSAPSLAGAHEQYF. The CDR3 DNA sequence: TGCAGTGCTCCTAGTCTAGCGGGGGCCCACGAGCAGTACTTC.

This clonotype was counted between two and nine times. The chain employs TRBV2 and TRBJ2-3, with unresolved D. The V and J ends lost 7 bases and 0 bases respectively, with 14 bases between them. Germline CDR1 reads SNHLY; CDR2 reads FYNNEI. This CDR3 comprises 15 residues. This chain's CDR3 is CASIRRRQSTDTQYF. CDR3 bases: TGTGCCAGCATCAGGAGAAGGCAGAGCACAGATACGCAGTATTTT.

The chain recombines TRBV4-3 with TRBJ2-5, with TRBD2 matching over 11 bases. Germline-derived CDR1 and CDR2 are LGHNA and YSLEER. The J segment lost 4 bases and the V segment lost 3 bases, leaving 4 bases of the junction unmatched. This CDR3 is 15 amino acids long. In DNA form, the CDR3 reads TGCGCCAGCAGCCACCTAGCGGGAGGCGTAGAGACCCAGTACTTC. Residues: CASSHLAGGVETQYF.

The rearrangement uses TRBV7-2 and TRBJ1-4; tentatively, D is TRBD1 (6 bases). In germline, CDR1 is SGHTA, CDR2 FQGNSA. Trimming removed 1 base from V and 7 bases from J, with 13 bases in between. The CDR3 runs to 15 residues. DNA of the CDR3: TGTGCCAGCAGCTTAGAGGGGGGAATTGGTGAAAAACTGTTTTTT. Amino acid sequence: CASSLEGGIGEKLFF.